A selection of T cell receptor beta chains follows, all from one sample in a study of shared clonotypes between healthy human individuals. The protocol was immunoSEQ multiplex PCR, while the TCRdb copy is restricted to in-frame clones and leaves out a portion. The table has millions of clones, 85% to 95% seen once. What was sequenced was naive CD4+ T cells sorted from blood. These receptors originate from a man between 18 and 35 years old in good health. CDR3s include the opening cysteine and the closing phenylalanine or tryptophan. Fields, in order: CDR3 protein, CDR3 DNA, V gene, clone size, D gene, J gene. D genes are given only for firm matches. Only some rows state a clone size, as once, few, many or a class for expanded clones.

CDR3: CAWSTGTLKETQYF; DNA: TGTGCCTGGAGTACCGGGACCCTGAAAGAGACCCAGTACTTC; V: TRBV30; size: once; D: -; J: TRBJ2-5
CDR3: CASSGRPGTVGETQYF; DNA: TGTGCCAGCAGTGGAAGGCCCGGGACCGTCGGAGAGACCCAGTACTTC; V: TRBV6-1; size: -; D: -; J: TRBJ2-5
CDR3: CAWSRDRRRTEAFF; DNA: TGTGCCTGGAGTCGGGACAGGCGGAGAACTGAAGCTTTCTTT; V: TRBV30; size: -; D: TRBD1; J: TRBJ1-1
CDR3: CAISALDTQYF; DNA: TGTGCCATCAGTGCATTGGATACGCAGTATTTT; V: TRBV10-3; size: -; D: -; J: TRBJ2-3
CDR3: CASSLVADKNYGYTF; DNA: TGCGCCAGCAGCTTGGTAGCGGACAAGAACTATGGCTACACCTTC; V: TRBV5-1; size: -; D: -; J: TRBJ1-2
CDR3: CASSLRAGYNSPLHF; DNA: TGTGCCAGCAGCTTAAGGGCAGGGTATAATTCACCCCTCCACTTT; V: TRBV11-2; size: once; D: -; J: TRBJ1-6
CDR3: CASAISGSTDTQYF; DNA: TGTGCCAGCGCCATCTCGGGGAGCACAGATACGCAGTATTTT; V: TRBV27; size: -; D: -; J: TRBJ2-3
CDR3: CASSPRTTGGNSPLHF; DNA: TGTGCCAGCAGCCCGAGAACGACAGGGGGCAATTCACCCCTCCACTTT; V: TRBV13; size: -; D: TRBD1; J: TRBJ1-6
CDR3: CASSLRDSSNQPQHF; DNA: TGCGCCAGCAGCCTCCGGGACTCGAGCAATCAGCCCCAGCATTTT; V: TRBV5-1; size: -; D: -; J: TRBJ1-5
CDR3: CASTPTGADNQPQHF; DNA: TGCGCCAGCACTCCGACAGGGGCCGACAATCAGCCCCAGCATTTT; V: TRBV10-1; size: -; D: TRBD1; J: TRBJ1-5
CDR3: CASSPGTGGLYEQYF; DNA: TGCGCCAGCAGCCCCGGGACAGGGGGTTTATACGAGCAGTACTTC; V: TRBV4-1; size: -; D: TRBD1; J: TRBJ2-7
CDR3: CASSTGRQGGSPLHF; DNA: TGTGCCAGCAGTACGGGCCGACAGGGTGGTTCACCCCTCCACTTT; V: TRBV6-5; size: -; D: TRBD1; J: TRBJ1-6
CDR3: CASSRTGMNTEAFF; DNA: TGTGCCAGCAGTAGGACAGGGATGAACACTGAAGCTTTCTTT; V: TRBV6-5; size: -; D: TRBD1; J: TRBJ1-1
CDR3: CASSLGASSSTDTQYF; DNA: TGCGCCAGCAGCTTGGGGGCTAGCAGTAGCACAGATACGCAGTATTTT; V: TRBV5-1; size: -; D: -; J: TRBJ2-3
CDR3: CAISEPPGFYGYTF; DNA: TGTGCCATCAGTGAACCCCCAGGGTTCTATGGCTACACCTTC; V: TRBV10-3; size: -; D: -; J: TRBJ1-2
CDR3: CASSEWGTNSPLHF; DNA: TGTGCCAGCAGTGAGTGGGGCACCAATTCACCCCTCCACTTT; V: TRBV2; size: -; D: -; J: TRBJ1-6
CDR3: CASSQTGRSTDTQYF; DNA: TGTGCCAGCAGTCAGACAGGGAGAAGCACAGATACGCAGTATTTT; V: TRBV7-9; size: -; D: TRBD1; J: TRBJ2-3
CDR3: CATSRDILSGNTIYF; DNA: TGTGCCACCAGCAGAGATATACTCTCTGGAAACACCATATATTTT; V: TRBV15; size: -; D: -; J: TRBJ1-3
CDR3: CASSLVPSLYGYTF; DNA: TGCGCCAGCAGCTTGGTTCCCAGCCTATATGGCTACACCTTC; V: TRBV5-1; size: -; D: -; J: TRBJ1-2
CDR3: CASSFFAGASTDTQYF; DNA: TGTGCCAGCAGTTTTTTCGCGGGGGCTAGCACAGATACGCAGTATTTT; V: TRBV28; size: -; D: -; J: TRBJ2-3
CDR3: CASSEFSLNGEQYF; DNA: TGCGCCAGCAGTGAATTTAGCTTGAATGGCGAGCAGTACTTC; V: TRBV10-2; size: -; D: -; J: TRBJ2-7
CDR3: CASSQRTSPTDTQYF; DNA: TGTGCCAGTAGCCAGCGGACTAGCCCCACAGATACGCAGTATTTT; V: TRBV19; size: -; D: TRBD2; J: TRBJ2-3
CDR3: CASRSSEATNEKLFF; DNA: TGTGCCAGCAGGTCGTCGGAGGCAACTAATGAAAAACTGTTTTTT; V: TRBV6-6; size: once; D: -; J: TRBJ1-4
CDR3: CSVAIDRGDYGYTF; DNA: TGCAGCGTTGCCATTGACAGGGGTGACTATGGCTACACCTTC; V: TRBV29-1; size: -; D: TRBD1; J: TRBJ1-2
CDR3: CASSLGWGNTEAFF; DNA: TGTGCCAGCAGTTTAGGCTGGGGGAACACTGAAGCTTTCTTT; V: TRBV28; size: -; D: -; J: TRBJ1-1
CDR3: CASSSTGNSYEQYF; DNA: TGTGCCAGCAGCTCCACAGGGAATTCCTACGAGCAGTACTTC; V: TRBV6-5; size: -; D: -; J: TRBJ2-7
CDR3: CASSAAGDRTDTQYF; DNA: TGTGCCAGCAGTGCCGCGGGGGACCGCACAGATACGCAGTATTTT; V: TRBV28; size: -; D: TRBD2; J: TRBJ2-3
CDR3: CASSEAGFRSNQPQHF; DNA: TGTGCCAGCAGTGAAGCAGGGTTTAGAAGCAATCAGCCCCAGCATTTT; V: TRBV2; size: few; D: -; J: TRBJ1-5
CDR3: CASSETGNSNQPQHF; DNA: TGCGCCAGCAGCGAAACAGGGAATAGCAATCAGCCCCAGCATTTT; V: TRBV5-1; size: -; D: -; J: TRBJ1-5
CDR3: CASSSPPGQRTGNTIYF; DNA: TGTGCCAGCAGCTCTCCGCCGGGACAACGAACTGGAAACACCATATATTTT; V: TRBV7-2; size: -; D: -; J: TRBJ1-3
CDR3: CASSAQGTGNTIYF; DNA: TGCGCCAGCAGCGCACAGGGTACGGGAAACACCATATATTTT; V: TRBV5-1; size: -; D: -; J: TRBJ1-3
CDR3: CASSRGTGDGGYTF; DNA: TGTGCCAGCTCCCGGGGAACAGGGGATGGTGGCTACACCTTC; V: TRBV6-4; size: -; D: TRBD1; J: TRBJ1-2
CDR3: CASSLTAGASYNEQFF; DNA: TGTGCCAGCAGCCTTACGGCAGGGGCGAGTTACAATGAGCAGTTCTTC; V: TRBV11-2; size: -; D: -; J: TRBJ2-1
CDR3: CASSLLAGGHNEQFF; DNA: TGTGCCAGCAGCCTTTTAGCGGGGGGCCACAATGAGCAGTTCTTC; V: TRBV9; size: -; D: TRBD2; J: TRBJ2-1
CDR3: CASSKPGQGPSNYGYTF; DNA: TGTGCCAGCAGCAAACCTGGACAGGGGCCCTCAAACTATGGCTACACCTTC; V: TRBV5-4; size: -; D: TRBD1; J: TRBJ1-2
CDR3: CASSQLGTDTQYF; DNA: TGCGCCAGCAGCCAGCTCGGCACAGATACGCAGTATTTT; V: TRBV4-3; size: -; D: -; J: TRBJ2-3
CDR3: CASRLTGSYGYTF; DNA: TGTGCCAGCAGATTAACAGGGTCCTATGGCTACACCTTC; V: TRBV5-4; size: -; D: -; J: TRBJ1-2
CDR3: CASSVGQSHQPQHF; DNA: TGTGCCAGCAGTGTAGGACAGAGTCATCAGCCCCAGCATTTT; V: TRBV6-1; size: -; D: -; J: TRBJ1-5
CDR3: CASSLGTSGQGLYF; DNA: TGTGCCAGCAGCTTAGGTACCTCGGGACAGGGGCTGTACTTC; V: TRBV11-2; size: -; D: TRBD1; J: TRBJ2-7
CDR3: CASSQVGGLGEQYF; DNA: TGCGCCAGCAGCCAAGTTGGTGGGCTGGGAGAGCAGTACTTC; V: TRBV4-1; size: -; D: -; J: TRBJ2-7
CDR3: CSVGGGGKRTYEQYF; DNA: TGCAGCGTTGGTGGCGGTGGGAAACGGACCTACGAGCAGTACTTC; V: TRBV29-1; size: -; D: -; J: TRBJ2-7
CDR3: CASSVDRLFF; DNA: TGTGCCAGCAGTGTCGACAGACTGTTTTTT; V: TRBV6-1; size: -; D: -; J: TRBJ2-2
CDR3: CAISDFGQGQETQYF; DNA: TGTGCCATCAGTGACTTTGGACAGGGACAAGAGACCCAGTACTTC; V: TRBV10-3; size: -; D: TRBD1; J: TRBJ2-5
CDR3: CASSIDWSADTQYF; DNA: TGTGCCAGTAGTATAGATTGGAGTGCAGATACGCAGTATTTT; V: TRBV19; size: -; D: -; J: TRBJ2-3
CDR3: CASSSGHTYGYTF; DNA: TGCGCCAGCAGCTCTGGACACACATATGGCTACACCTTC; V: TRBV5-1; size: -; D: -; J: TRBJ1-2
CDR3: CSVVIAGLYEQYF; DNA: TGCAGCGTTGTAATAGCGGGTCTTTACGAGCAGTACTTC; V: TRBV29-1; size: -; D: TRBD2; J: TRBJ2-7